The 18 T cell receptor beta chains given below trace back to one sample, sequenced in a study of shared clonotypes between healthy human individuals. Produced via immunoSEQ multiplex PCR; TCRdb's table is partial and in-frame only. The profile shows about 1 million clones, around 75% of them singletons. Sequencing was done on a sample of memory CD4+ T cells sorted from blood. Subset denoted: CD45RA-negative fraction. The receptor source for this set is a man between 18 and 29 years old in good health.

On this clone: This specimen includes other DNA sequences encoding the same CDR3. This chain connects TRBV2 to TRBJ1-2; TRBD1 matches 9 bases. The CDR3 runs 13 residues. Trimming removed 6 bases from V and 4 bases from J; junction bases left unmatched: 3. Per germline, CDR1 SNHLY and CDR2 FYNNEI. CDR3 nucleotides: TGTGCCAGCAGCCCGGGACAGGGCTATGGCTACACCTTC. Its protein is CASSPGQGYGYTF.

This chain connects TRBV5-6 to TRBJ1-5; a possible D gene is TRBD1 (5 bases). CDR3 size: 14 residues. Deletions cut 3 bases from V and 3 bases from J, with 10 bases between. Germline CDR1 reads SGHDT; CDR2 reads YYEEEE. The CDR3 bases are TGTGCCAGCAGCTCCTGGGACCTCAATCAGCCCCAGCATTTT. It is translated as CASSSWDLNQPQHF.

This clone was counted only a few times. The V call is TRBV7-2, the J call TRBJ1-2; D is unresolved. Germline V gene data show CDR1 as SGHTA and CDR2 as FQGNSA. Trimming removed 6 bases at V and 5 bases at J, with 13 bases between. This CDR3 has 13 residues. DNA for the CDR3: TGTGCCAGCAGTATGGACGGGTCGTATGGCTACACCTTC. It specifies CASSMDGSYGYTF.

The CDR3 bases are TGTGCCACCAGCAGAGTCGGAGGGGGACTCCAAGAGACCCAGTACTTC. It translates to CATSRVGGGLQETQYF. The chain has TRBV15 and TRBJ2-5, with D perhaps given as TRBD1 or TRBD2 (6 bases each). The CDR3 consists of 16 residues. The germline V gene has CDR1 LNHNV and CDR2 YYDKDF (reference sequence). V lost 1 base, J lost 1 base, and 13 bases lay in between.

The chain combines TRBV11-3 with TRBJ2-3; TRBD2 aligns across 10 bases. V was pared by 1 base and J by 4 bases, with 5 bases of the junction left unmatched. Germline V gene sequence: CDR1 SGHNT, CDR2 YENEEA. The CDR3 has 16 residues. The CDR3 DNA reads TGTGCCAGCAGCTTAGGCAGCGGGGGGGGTGCAGATACGCAGTATTTT. The encoded protein is CASSLGSGGGADTQYF. The full variable domain, rest sourced from reference TRBV11-3 and TRBJ2-3, is EAGVVQSPRYKIIEKKQPVAFWCNPISGHNTLYWYLQNLGQGPELLIRYENEEAVDDSQLPKDRFSAERLKGVDSTLKIQPAELGDSAVYLCASSLGSGGGADTQYFGPGTRLTVL.

This chain connects TRBV5-1 to TRBJ2-1; 10 bases agree with TRBD1. V gave up 0 bases and J gave up 4 bases; unmatched junction bases: 10. The length of the CDR3 is 18 residues. Germline CDR1 SGHRS, CDR2 YFSETQ. CDR3 in amino acids: CASSLGPGTGDLYNEQFF. CDR3 sequence (DNA): TGCGCCAGCAGCTTGGGCCCCGGGACAGGGGATTTATACAATGAGCAGTTCTTC.

This clone was detected a few times. The V call is TRBV6-1, the J call TRBJ1-1; tentative D call: TRBD1 (5 bases). The CDR3 totals 14 residues. Germline lookup yields CDR1 MNHNS and CDR2 SASEGT. V was trimmed by 3 bases and J by 6 bases, leaving 14 bases between them. The CDR3 sequence is CASSDGHEAAEAFF. The CDR3 nucleotides read TGTGCCAGCAGTGACGGACACGAGGCGGCTGAAGCTTTCTTT.

This clone was recorded once. Other DNA sequences from this sample encode an identical CDR3 as well. The chain carries TRBV7-9 and TRBJ1-1; D not resolved. From germline, CDR1 is SEHNR and CDR2 FQNEAQ (reference sequence). V dropped 2 bases and J dropped 1 base, with 8 bases sitting between them. The CDR3 loop spans 14 amino acids. The CDR3 spells CASSLRAGNTEAFF. CDR3 DNA: TGTGCCAGCAGCTTAAGGGCTGGGAACACTGAAGCTTTCTTT.

The chain couples TRBV15 to TRBJ2-7; D uncertain. This CDR3 region has 13 residues. Germline values: CDR1 LNHNV, CDR2 YYDKDF (reference sequence). V was shortened by 1 base and J by 4 bases, with 8 bases between the two germline ends. CDR3 sequence: CATSRGSLYEQYF. The DNA of the CDR3 is TGTGCCACCAGCAGAGGGTCCCTTTACGAGCAGTACTTC.

Of note for this clone: Mismatch with germline at one junction end may stem from a read error. The chain links TRBV7-7 to TRBJ2-2, with D unclear. This CDR3 is built from 13 residues. Germline V CDR1 and CDR2: SSHAT, FNYEAQ (reference sequence). Here the CDR3 DNA reads TGTGCTAGCAGCCCCAACCTGGCCGGGGAGCTGTTTTTT. It encodes CASSPNLAGELFF.

In nucleotides, the CDR3 is TGTGCCTCGGTCAGGGGCCAAGAGACCCAGTACTTC. Its protein is CASVRGQETQYF. The chain is built from TRBV5-5 and TRBJ2-5; D may be TRBD1 (6 bases). Germline loops: CDR1 SGHKS, CDR2 YYEKEE (reference sequence). The V and J ends lost 10 bases and 1 base respectively, with 11 bases between them. The CDR3 has 12 residues.

V gene TRBV5-1 combines with J gene TRBJ2-3; D gene ambiguous. This CDR3 has 15 amino acids. Germline CDR1 SGHRS, CDR2 YFSETQ. The V gene lost 2 bases and the J gene lost 0 bases, with 10 bases spanning the gap. The CDR3 protein is CASSLLDHSTDTQYF. CDR3 in DNA: TGCGCCAGCAGCTTATTGGACCATAGCACAGATACGCAGTATTTT. The variable domain in full, with the rest retrieved from reference TRBV5-1 and TRBJ2-3, is KAGVTQTPRYLIKTRGQQVTLSCSPISGHRSVSWYQQTPGQGLQFLFEYFSETQRNKGNFPGRFSGRQFSNSRSEMNVSTLELGDSALYLCASSLLDHSTDTQYFGPGTRLTVL.

This clone was counted between two and nine times. The chain is built from TRBV27 and TRBJ2-5; perhaps TRBD2 as D (6 bases). V lost 8 bases and J 5 bases, leaving 12 bases between the germline ends. CDR1 is MNHEY, CDR2 SMNVEV, per germline (reference sequence). This CDR3 is 12 amino acids long. CDR3 loop: CASGSGRETQYF. DNA of the CDR3: TGTGCCAGCGGCTCTGGGAGGGAGACCCAGTACTTC.

V gene TRBV5-1 combines with J gene TRBJ2-3; possibly TRBD2 for D (5 bases). CDR3 size: 16 residues. Germline CDR1 reads SGHRS; CDR2 reads YFSETQ. V lost 4 bases and J lost 6, with 21 bases in between. The CDR3 DNA follows: TGCGCCAGCAGCCCGGACGGTGGCACGACGGGGGATACGCAGTATTTT. Amino acids: CASSPDGGTTGDTQYF.

The V call is TRBV2, the J call TRBJ1-4; 7 bases are a match to TRBD1. V was clipped by 10 bases and J by 5 bases; unmatched bases: 7. Per germline, CDR1 SNHLY and CDR2 FYNNEI. This CDR3 comprises 13 residues. The CDR3 sequence is CATRGQPNEKLFF. The CDR3 DNA follows: TGTGCCACCCGGGGACAGCCCAATGAAAAACTGTTTTTT.

The chain is built from TRBV30 and TRBJ1-6; D unclear. CDR3 length: 13 amino acids. CDR1 is GTSNPN, CDR2 SVGIG, per germline (reference sequence). Trimming pared 5 bases from V and 7 bases from J, leaving 12 bases between. In nucleotides, the CDR3 is TGTGCCTGGGTGGGAATAGGGAATTCACCCCTCCACTTT. As protein: CAWVGIGNSPLHF.

The gene calls are TRBV2 and TRBJ2-3; D is possibly TRBD1 or TRBD2 (5 bases each). There are 14 residues in the CDR3. The V end was cut by 4 bases, the J end by 4 bases, with 12 bases between. Germline CDR1 is SNHLY and CDR2 is FYNNEI. For the CDR3, the DNA is TGTGCCAGCAGTGGGGACGGGATGGCAGATACGCAGTATTTT. Its translation is CASSGDGMADTQYF.

The chain has TRBV6-5 and TRBJ1-6, with a tentative D call TRBD1 (6 bases). CDR1 MNHEY and CDR2 SVGAGI come from the germline V gene. V lost 7 bases and J lost 3, with 10 bases in between. The CDR3 totals 14 residues. The CDR3 DNA sequence: TGTGCCAGCAAAATGGACAGCTATAATTCACCCCTCCACTTT. Its translation: CASKMDSYNSPLHF.